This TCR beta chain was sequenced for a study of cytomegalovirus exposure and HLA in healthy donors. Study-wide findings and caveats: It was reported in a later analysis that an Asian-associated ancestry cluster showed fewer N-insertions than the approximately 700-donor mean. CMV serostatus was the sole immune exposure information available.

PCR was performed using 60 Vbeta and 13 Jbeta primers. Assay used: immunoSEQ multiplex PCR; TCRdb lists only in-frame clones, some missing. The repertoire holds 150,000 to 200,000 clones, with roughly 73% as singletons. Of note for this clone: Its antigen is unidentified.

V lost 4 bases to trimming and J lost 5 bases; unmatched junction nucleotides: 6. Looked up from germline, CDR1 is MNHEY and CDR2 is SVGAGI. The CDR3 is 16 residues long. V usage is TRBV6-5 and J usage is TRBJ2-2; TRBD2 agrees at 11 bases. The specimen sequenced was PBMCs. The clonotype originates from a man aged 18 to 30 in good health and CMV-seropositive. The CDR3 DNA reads TGTGCCAGCAGTTTAAAACTAGCGGGAGTTACCGGGGAGCTGTTTTTT. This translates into CASSLKLAGVTGELFF.